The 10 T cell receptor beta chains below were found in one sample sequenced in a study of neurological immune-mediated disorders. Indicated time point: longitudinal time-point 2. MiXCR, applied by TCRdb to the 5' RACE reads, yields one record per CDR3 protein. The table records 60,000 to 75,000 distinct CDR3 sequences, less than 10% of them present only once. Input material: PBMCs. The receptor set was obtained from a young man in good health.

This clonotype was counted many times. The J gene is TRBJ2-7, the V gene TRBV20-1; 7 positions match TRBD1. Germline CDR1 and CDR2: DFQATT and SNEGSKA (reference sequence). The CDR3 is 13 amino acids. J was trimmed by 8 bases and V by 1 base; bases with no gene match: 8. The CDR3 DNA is TGCAGTGCTAGAGTGGGACAGCTAAGCCAGCAGTACTTC. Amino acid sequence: CSARVGQLSQQYF.

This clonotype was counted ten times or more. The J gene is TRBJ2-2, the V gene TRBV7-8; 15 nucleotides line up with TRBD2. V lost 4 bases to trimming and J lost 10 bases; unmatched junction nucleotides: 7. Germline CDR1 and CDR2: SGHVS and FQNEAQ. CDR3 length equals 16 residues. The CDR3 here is CASSYWTSGRAAELFF. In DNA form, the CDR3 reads TGTGCCAGCAGCTACTGGACTAGCGGGAGGGCCGCGGAGCTGTTTTTT.

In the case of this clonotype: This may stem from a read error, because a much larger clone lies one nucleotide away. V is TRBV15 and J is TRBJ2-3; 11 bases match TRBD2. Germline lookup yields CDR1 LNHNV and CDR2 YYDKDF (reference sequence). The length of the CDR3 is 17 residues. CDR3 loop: CTTSRGLAERSTDTQYF. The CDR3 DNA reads TGTACCACCAGCAGGGGACTAGCGGAGCGAAGCACAGATACGCAGTATTTT. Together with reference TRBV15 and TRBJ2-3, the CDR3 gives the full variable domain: DAMVIQNPRYQVTQFGKPVTLSCSQTLNHNVMYWYQQKSSQAPKLLFHYYDKDFNNEADTPDNFQSRRPNTSFCFLDIRSPGLGDTAMYLCTTSRGLAERSTDTQYFGPGTRLTVL.

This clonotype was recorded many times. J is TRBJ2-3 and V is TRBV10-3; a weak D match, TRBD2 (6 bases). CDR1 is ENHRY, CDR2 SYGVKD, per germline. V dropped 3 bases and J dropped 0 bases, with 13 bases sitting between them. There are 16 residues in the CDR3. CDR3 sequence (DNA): TGTGCCATCAGTGACCCCCCCAGCGGGAGCACAGATACGCAGTATTTT. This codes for CAISDPPSGSTDTQYF.

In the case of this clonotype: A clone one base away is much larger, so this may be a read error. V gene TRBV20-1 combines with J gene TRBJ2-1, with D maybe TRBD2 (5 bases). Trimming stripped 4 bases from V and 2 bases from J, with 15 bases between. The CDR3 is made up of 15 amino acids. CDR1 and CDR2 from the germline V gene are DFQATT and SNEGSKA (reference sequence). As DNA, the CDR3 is TGCAGTGCTACTCTTGCGCGAGGGCCCTACAATGAGCAGTTCTTC. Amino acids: CSATLARGPYNEQFF.

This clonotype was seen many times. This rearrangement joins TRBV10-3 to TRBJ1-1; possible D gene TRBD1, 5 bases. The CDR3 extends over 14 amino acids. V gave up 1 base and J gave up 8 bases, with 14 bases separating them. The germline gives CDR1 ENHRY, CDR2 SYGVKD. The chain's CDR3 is CAISEFVGDEEAFF. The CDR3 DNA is TGTGCCATCAGTGAGTTCGTGGGGGACGAAGAAGCTTTCTTT.

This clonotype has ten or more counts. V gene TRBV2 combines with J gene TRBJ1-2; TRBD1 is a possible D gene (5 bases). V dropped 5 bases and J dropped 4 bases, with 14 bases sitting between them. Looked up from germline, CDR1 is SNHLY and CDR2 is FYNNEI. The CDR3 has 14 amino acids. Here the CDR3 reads CASSRDSRGYGYTF. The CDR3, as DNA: TGTGCCAGCAGTAGGGACTCTCGGGGCTATGGCTACACCTTC.

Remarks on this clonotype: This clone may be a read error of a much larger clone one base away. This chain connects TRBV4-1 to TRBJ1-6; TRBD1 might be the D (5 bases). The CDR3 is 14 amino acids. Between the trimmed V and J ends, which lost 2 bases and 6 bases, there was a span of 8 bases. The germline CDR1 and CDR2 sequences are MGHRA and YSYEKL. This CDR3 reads CASSQWGCNSPLHF. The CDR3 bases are TGCGCCAGCAGCCAATGGGGGTGTAATTCACCCCTCCACTTT.

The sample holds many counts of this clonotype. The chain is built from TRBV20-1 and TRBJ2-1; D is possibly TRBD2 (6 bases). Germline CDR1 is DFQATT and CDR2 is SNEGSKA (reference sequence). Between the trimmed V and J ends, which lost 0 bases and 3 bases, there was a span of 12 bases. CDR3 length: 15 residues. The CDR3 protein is CSAREQAGSYNEQFF. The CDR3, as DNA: TGCAGTGCTAGAGAGCAGGCCGGGAGCTACAATGAGCAGTTCTTC.

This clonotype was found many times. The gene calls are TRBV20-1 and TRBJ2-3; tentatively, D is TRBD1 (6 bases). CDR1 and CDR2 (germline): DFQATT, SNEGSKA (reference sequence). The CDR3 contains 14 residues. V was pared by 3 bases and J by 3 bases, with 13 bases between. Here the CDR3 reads CSASKGVSTDTQYF. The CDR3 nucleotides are TGCAGTGCTAGTAAGGGGGTGTCGACAGATACGCAGTATTTT.